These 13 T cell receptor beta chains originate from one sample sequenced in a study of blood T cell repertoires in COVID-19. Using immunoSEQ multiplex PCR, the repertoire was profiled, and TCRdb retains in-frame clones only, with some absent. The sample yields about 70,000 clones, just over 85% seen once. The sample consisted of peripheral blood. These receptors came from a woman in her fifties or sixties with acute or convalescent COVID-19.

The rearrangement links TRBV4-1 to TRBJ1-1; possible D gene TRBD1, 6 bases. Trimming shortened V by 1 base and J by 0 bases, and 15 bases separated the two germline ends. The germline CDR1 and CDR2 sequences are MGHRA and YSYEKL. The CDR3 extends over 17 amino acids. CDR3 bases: TGCGCCAGCAGCCAAGCCGGGACAACAGTCATGAACACTGAAGCTTTCTTT. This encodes CASSQAGTTVMNTEAFF.

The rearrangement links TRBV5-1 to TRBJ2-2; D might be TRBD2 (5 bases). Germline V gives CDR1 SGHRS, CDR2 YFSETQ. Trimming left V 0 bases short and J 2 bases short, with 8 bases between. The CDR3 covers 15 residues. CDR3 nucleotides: TGCGCCAGCAGCTTGGCAGCGGTTAACACCGGGGAGCTGTTTTTT. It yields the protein CASSLAAVNTGELFF.

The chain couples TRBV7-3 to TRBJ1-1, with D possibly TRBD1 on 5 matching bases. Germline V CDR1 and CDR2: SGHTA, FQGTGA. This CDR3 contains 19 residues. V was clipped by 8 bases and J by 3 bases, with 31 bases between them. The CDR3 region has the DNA TGTGCCAGCTCCGCTGGGTTGCTTCCCAGGGCGGGGTTAGACACTGAAGCTTTCTTT. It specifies CASSAGLLPRAGLDTEAFF.

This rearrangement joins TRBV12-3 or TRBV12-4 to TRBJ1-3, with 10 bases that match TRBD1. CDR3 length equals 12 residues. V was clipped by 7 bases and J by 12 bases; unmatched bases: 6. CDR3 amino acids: CASKRDRGFIYF. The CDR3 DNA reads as TGTGCCAGCAAGAGGGACAGGGGTTTCATATATTTT.

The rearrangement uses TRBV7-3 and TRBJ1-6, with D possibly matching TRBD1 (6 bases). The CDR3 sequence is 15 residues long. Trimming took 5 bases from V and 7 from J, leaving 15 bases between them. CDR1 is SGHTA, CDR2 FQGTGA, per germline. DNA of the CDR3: TGTGCCAGCAGCCCAACCGGACAGCAAAATTCACCCCTCCACTTT. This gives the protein CASSPTGQQNSPLHF.

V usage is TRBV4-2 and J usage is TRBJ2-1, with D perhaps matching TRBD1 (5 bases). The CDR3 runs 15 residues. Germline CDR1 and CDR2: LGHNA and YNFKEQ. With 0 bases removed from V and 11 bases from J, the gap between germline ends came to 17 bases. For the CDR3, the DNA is TGTGCCAGCAGCCAAGAAAGGGATTCAGGGTGGAAGCAGTTCTTC. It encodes CASSQERDSGWKQFF.

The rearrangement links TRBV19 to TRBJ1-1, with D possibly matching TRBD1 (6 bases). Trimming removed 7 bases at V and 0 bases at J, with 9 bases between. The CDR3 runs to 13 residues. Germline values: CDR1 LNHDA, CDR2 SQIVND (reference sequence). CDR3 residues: CASKDSVNTEAFF. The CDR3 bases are TGTGCCAGTAAGGACAGCGTGAACACTGAAGCTTTCTTT.

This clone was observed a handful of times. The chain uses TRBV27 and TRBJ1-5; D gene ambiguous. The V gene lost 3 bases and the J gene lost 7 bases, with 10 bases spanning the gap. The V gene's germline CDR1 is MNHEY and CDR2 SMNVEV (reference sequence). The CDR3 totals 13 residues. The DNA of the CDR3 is TGTGCCAGCAGTTTGGTAGACAAACAGCCCCAGCATTTT. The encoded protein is CASSLVDKQPQHF.

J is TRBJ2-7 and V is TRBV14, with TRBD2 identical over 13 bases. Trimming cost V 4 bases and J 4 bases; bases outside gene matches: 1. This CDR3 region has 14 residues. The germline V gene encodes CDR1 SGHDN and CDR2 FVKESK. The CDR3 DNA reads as TGTGCCAGCAGCCGGACTAGCGGGAGTTACGAGCAGTACTTC. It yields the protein CASSRTSGSYEQYF.

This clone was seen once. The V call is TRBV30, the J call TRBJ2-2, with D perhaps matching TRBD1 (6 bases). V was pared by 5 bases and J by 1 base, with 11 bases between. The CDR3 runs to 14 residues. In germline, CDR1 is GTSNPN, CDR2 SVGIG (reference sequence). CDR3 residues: CAWLRQVNTGELFF. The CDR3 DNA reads TGTGCCTGGTTACGACAGGTGAACACCGGGGAGCTGTTTTTT.

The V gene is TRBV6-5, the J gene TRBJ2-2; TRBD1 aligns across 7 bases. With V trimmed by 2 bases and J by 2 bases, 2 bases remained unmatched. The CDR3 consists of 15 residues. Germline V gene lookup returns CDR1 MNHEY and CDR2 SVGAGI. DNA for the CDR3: TGTGCCAGCAGTTACCGGGACAGAAACACCGGGGAGCTGTTTTTT. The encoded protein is CASSYRDRNTGELFF.

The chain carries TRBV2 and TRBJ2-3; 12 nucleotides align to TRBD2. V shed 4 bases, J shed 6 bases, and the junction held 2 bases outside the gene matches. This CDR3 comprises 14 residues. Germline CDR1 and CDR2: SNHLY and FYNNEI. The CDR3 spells CASSGTSGMDTQYF. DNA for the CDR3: TGTGCCAGCAGTGGGACTAGCGGGATGGATACGCAGTATTTT.

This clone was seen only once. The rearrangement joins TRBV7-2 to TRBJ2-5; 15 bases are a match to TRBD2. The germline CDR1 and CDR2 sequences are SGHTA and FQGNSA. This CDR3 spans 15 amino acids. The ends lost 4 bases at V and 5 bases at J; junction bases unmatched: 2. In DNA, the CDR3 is TGTGCCAGCAGCTCGGGACTAGCGGGGGGCGAGACCCAGTACTTC. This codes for CASSSGLAGGETQYF.